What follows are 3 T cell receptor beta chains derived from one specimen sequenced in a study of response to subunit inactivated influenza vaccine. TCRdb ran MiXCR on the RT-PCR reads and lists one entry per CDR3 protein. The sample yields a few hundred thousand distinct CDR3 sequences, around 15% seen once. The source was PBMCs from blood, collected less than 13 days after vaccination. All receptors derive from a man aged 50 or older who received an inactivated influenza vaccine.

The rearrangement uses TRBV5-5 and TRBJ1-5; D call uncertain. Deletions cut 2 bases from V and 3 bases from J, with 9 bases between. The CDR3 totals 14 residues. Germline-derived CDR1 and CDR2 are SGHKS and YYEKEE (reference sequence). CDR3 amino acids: CASSFTDYNQPQHF. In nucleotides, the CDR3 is TGTGCCAGCAGCTTTACAGACTACAATCAGCCCCAGCATTTT.

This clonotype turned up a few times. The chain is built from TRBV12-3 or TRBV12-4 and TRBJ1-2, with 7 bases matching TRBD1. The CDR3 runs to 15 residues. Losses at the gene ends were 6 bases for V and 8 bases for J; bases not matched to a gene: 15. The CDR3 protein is CASSTRIMTGNGYTF. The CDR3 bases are TGTGCCAGCAGCACCCGTATTATGACAGGGAACGGCTACACCTTC.

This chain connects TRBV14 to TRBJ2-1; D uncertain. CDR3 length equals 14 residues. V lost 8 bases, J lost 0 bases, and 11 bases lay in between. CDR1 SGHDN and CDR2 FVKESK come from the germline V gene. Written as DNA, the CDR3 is TGTGCCAGCTCTGAAAGGGTCTCCTACAATGAGCAGTTCTTC. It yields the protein CASSERVSYNEQFF.